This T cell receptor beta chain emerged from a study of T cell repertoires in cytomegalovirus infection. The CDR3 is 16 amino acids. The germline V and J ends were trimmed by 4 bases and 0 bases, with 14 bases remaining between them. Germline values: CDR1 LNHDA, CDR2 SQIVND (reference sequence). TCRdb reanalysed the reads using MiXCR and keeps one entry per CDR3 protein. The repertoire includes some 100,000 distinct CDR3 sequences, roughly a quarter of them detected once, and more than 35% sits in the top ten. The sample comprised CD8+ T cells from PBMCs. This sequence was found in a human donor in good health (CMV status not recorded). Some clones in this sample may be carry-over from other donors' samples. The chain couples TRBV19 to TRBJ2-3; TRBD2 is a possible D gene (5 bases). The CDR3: CASSTHERGSTDTQYF. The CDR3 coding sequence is TGTGCCAGTAGTACCCATGAGCGCGGGAGCACAGATACGCAGTATTTT. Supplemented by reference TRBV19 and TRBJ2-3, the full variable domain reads DGGITQSPKYLFRKEGQNVTLSCEQNLNHDAMYWYRQDPGQGLRLIYYSQIVNDFQKGDIAEGYSVSREKKESFPLTVTSAQKNPTAFYLCASSTHERGSTDTQYFGPGTRLTVL.